The 25 T cell receptor beta chains listed next were all sequenced from one sample in a study of cytomegalovirus exposure and HLA in healthy donors. The PCR used 60 Vbeta and 13 Jbeta primers. Clones were read by immunoSEQ multiplex PCR, and TCRdb kept only the in-frame ones, dropping some. The sample yields around 99,000 clones, around four fifths seen once. Source material: PBMCs. Receptors originate from a woman aged 45-59 years in good health and CMV-seropositive.

This clone was picked up a small number of times. The chain employs TRBV7-2 and TRBJ1-6; D gene uncertain. Germline CDR1 is SGHTA and CDR2 is FQGNSA. CDR3 length: 14 amino acids. V was clipped by 2 bases and J by 7 bases, with 9 bases between them. Here the CDR3 DNA reads TGTGCCAGCAGCTTATCTTCAGAAAATTCACCCCTCCACTTT. As protein: CASSLSSENSPLHF.

This chain connects TRBV6-5 to TRBJ2-3; TRBD2 aligns across 12 bases. Per the germline V gene, CDR1 is MNHEY and CDR2 is SVGAGI. After removal of 6 bases from V and 5 bases from J, the junction contained 6 bases not matched to a gene. The CDR3 has 15 amino acids. The CDR3: CASRLLAGGGDTQYF. CDR3 in DNA: TGTGCCAGCAGGCTCCTAGCGGGGGGGGGAGATACGCAGTATTTT.

The chain links TRBV6-5 to TRBJ2-3; possible D gene TRBD1, 5 bases. CDR1 MNHEY and CDR2 SVGAGI come from the germline V gene. The CDR3 extends over 14 amino acids. V was pared by 5 bases and J by 2 bases, with 11 bases between. The CDR3 loop is CASSLTDFTDTQYF. CDR3 nucleotides: TGTGCCAGCAGTCTGACAGATTTCACAGATACGCAGTATTTT.

This clone was picked up a small number of times. CDR3 in DNA: TGTGGCCAGGGGGTCGCCTACAATGAGCAGTTCTTC. It specifies CGQGVAYNEQFF. The J gene is TRBJ2-1, the V gene TRBV2; 7 bases are shared with TRBD1. Germline V lookup: CDR1 SNHLY, CDR2 FYNNEI. This CDR3 has 12 residues.

The chain uses TRBV7-9 and TRBJ1-3; possibly TRBD1 for D (5 bases). The CDR3 is made up of 16 amino acids. Germline V gene sequence: CDR1 SEHNR, CDR2 FQNEAQ (reference sequence). V lost 3 bases and J 4 bases, leaving 16 bases between the germline ends. CDR3 sequence (DNA): TGTGCCAGCAGCTTCGGCCCTGGGCAGGGAGGAAACACCATATATTTT. This translates into CASSFGPGQGGNTIYF. Using reference TRBV7-9 and TRBJ1-3 for the parts outside the CDR3, the full variable domain is DTGVSQNPRHKITKRGQNVTFRCDPISEHNRLYWYRQTLGQGPEFLTYFQNEAQLEKSRLLSDRFSAERPKGSFSTLEIQRTEQGDSAMYLCASSFGPGQGGNTIYFGEGSWLTVV.

The V gene is TRBV27, the J gene TRBJ2-2; 9 bases agree with TRBD2. The CDR3 runs 19 residues. Per the germline V gene, CDR1 is MNHEY and CDR2 is SMNVEV (reference sequence). The V gene end was trimmed by 0 bases and the J gene end by 6 bases; junction bases not matched to a gene: 14. The CDR3, as DNA: TGTGCCAGCAGTTTATCGATCTGGCGGGAGGGCGCTGGGGCCGGGGAGCTGTTTTTT. Amino acids: CASSLSIWREGAGAGELFF.

This chain connects TRBV2 to TRBJ2-2, with 8 bases identical to TRBD2. Germline V gene data show CDR1 as SNHLY and CDR2 as FYNNEI. The CDR3 is 16 residues long. Trimming at V came to 9 bases and at J to 5 bases, leaving 14 bases not matched to a gene. CDR3 sequence: CASQPRGSGKTGELFF. DNA for the CDR3: TGTGCCAGTCAACCTCGGGGTAGCGGGAAGACCGGGGAGCTGTTTTTT.

The rearrangement uses TRBV7-3 and TRBJ1-1, with D possibly matching TRBD1 (6 bases). The CDR3 has 13 amino acids. CDR1 is SGHTA and CDR2 is FQGTGA in the germline V gene. V was cut by 6 bases and J by 6 bases, with 14 bases left in between. The CDR3 DNA reads as TGTGCCAGCAGTCATGGGGGCTCGGCTGAAGCTTTCTTT. It codes for CASSHGGSAEAFF.

V and J are TRBV7-9 and TRBJ2-7; TRBD1 aligns across 9 bases. The V segment lost 0 bases and the J segment 7 bases; nucleotides outside the gene matches: 4. The germline V gene has CDR1 SEHNR and CDR2 FQNEAQ (reference sequence). The CDR3 runs 14 residues. CDR3 amino acids: CASSLAQGAREQYF. For the CDR3, the DNA is TGTGCCAGCAGCTTAGCACAGGGGGCTCGGGAGCAGTACTTC. The full variable domain, its missing parts supplied by reference TRBV7-9 and TRBJ2-7, is DTGVSQNPRHKITKRGQNVTFRCDPISEHNRLYWYRQTLGQGPEFLTYFQNEAQLEKSRLLSDRFSAERPKGSFSTLEIQRTEQGDSAMYLCASSLAQGAREQYFGPGTRLTVT.

The V gene is TRBV11-2, the J gene TRBJ1-6; D is unresolved. Trimming stripped 1 base from V and 3 bases from J, with 4 bases between. Germline-derived CDR1 and CDR2 are SGHAT and FQNNGV. The CDR3 spans 14 residues. The CDR3 reads CASSLVLYNSPLHF. The CDR3 DNA follows: TGTGCCAGCAGCTTAGTTCTCTATAATTCACCCCTCCACTTT.

This clone turned up a few times. The J gene is TRBJ2-3, the V gene TRBV20-1, with no clear D. Trimming removed 6 bases from V and 3 bases from J, with 7 bases in between. Germline CDR1 DFQATT, CDR2 SNEGSKA (reference sequence). The CDR3 sequence is 11 residues long. CDR3 protein: CSAPQTDTQYF. In DNA, the CDR3 is TGCAGTGCACCCCAGACAGATACGCAGTATTTT.

A word on this clone: Different DNA sequences within this sample yield the same CDR3. The rearrangement links TRBV27 to TRBJ2-3; D may be TRBD1 (5 bases). With 4 bases removed from V and 6 bases from J, the gap between germline ends came to 5 bases. This CDR3 spans 11 amino acids. Per germline, CDR1 MNHEY and CDR2 SMNVEV (reference sequence). This CDR3 is CASSSGDTQYF. The CDR3 nucleotides read TGTGCCAGCAGTTCAGGGGATACGCAGTATTTT.

The chain has TRBV2 and TRBJ2-7; 7 bases are shared with TRBD2. The CDR3 covers 15 residues. With V trimmed by 6 bases and J by 2 bases, 10 bases remained unmatched. The V gene's germline CDR1 is SNHLY and CDR2 FYNNEI. CDR3 amino acids: CASREWEGGTYEQYF. Here the CDR3 DNA reads TGTGCCAGCAGGGAATGGGAGGGAGGCACCTACGAGCAGTACTTC.

In its sample, this clone was seen a few times. The chain couples TRBV6-1 to TRBJ1-2, with 7 bases aligning to TRBD1. V lost 4 bases and J lost 4; bases outside the gene matches: 6. Germline V gives CDR1 MNHNS, CDR2 SASEGT. The CDR3 runs to 14 residues. The CDR3 loop reads CASSVRTGRYGYTF. The CDR3 region has the DNA TGTGCCAGCAGTGTCCGGACAGGTCGCTATGGCTACACCTTC.

The V call is TRBV11-2, the J call TRBJ2-5, with D perhaps matching TRBD2 (6 bases). V shed 3 bases and J shed 3 bases, with 8 bases lying between them. This CDR3 comprises 13 residues. Germline V gene sequence: CDR1 SGHAT, CDR2 FQNNGV. CDR3 sequence (DNA): TGTGCCAGCAGCTTTGGGGGGAAAGAGACCCAGTACTTC. Translated, it gives CASSFGGKETQYF.

The rearrangement joins TRBV7-3 to TRBJ2-1; D may be TRBD1 (5 bases). CDR1 and CDR2 (germline): SGHTA, FQGTGA. The CDR3 is made up of 14 amino acids. Trimming stripped 3 bases from V and 7 bases from J, with 13 bases between. Here the CDR3 reads CASSFSGIGNEQFF. The DNA for the CDR3 is TGTGCCAGCAGCTTTTCAGGGATTGGGAATGAGCAGTTCTTC.

This clone was observed once. This rearrangement joins TRBV5-6 to TRBJ2-1; no definite D call. The length of the CDR3 is 18 residues. Trimming pared 0 bases from V and 0 bases from J, leaving 16 bases between. Per germline, CDR1 SGHDT and CDR2 YYEEEE. In DNA, the CDR3 is TGTGCCAGCAGCTTGGTCGCGGTCTCTTTTAACTCCTACAATGAGCAGTTCTTC. It yields the protein CASSLVAVSFNSYNEQFF.

The chain recombines TRBV5-1 with TRBJ1-1, with TRBD1 matching over 10 bases. V shed 4 bases, J shed 4 bases, and the junction held 4 bases outside the gene matches. Germline lookup yields CDR1 SGHRS and CDR2 YFSETQ. The CDR3 spans 14 residues. The CDR3 nucleotides are TGCGCCAGCAGCGGGACAGGGGCAGTCACTGAAGCTTTCTTT. As protein: CASSGTGAVTEAFF.

The V call is TRBV4-3, the J call TRBJ1-1; D is undetermined. Germline CDR1 reads LGHNA; CDR2 reads YSLEER. Trimming stripped 4 bases from V and 1 base from J, with 10 bases between. The CDR3 totals 14 residues. The CDR3 sequence: CASSRLAGNTEAFF. DNA for the CDR3: TGCGCCAGCAGCCGCCTCGCAGGGAACACTGAAGCTTTCTTT.

This chain connects TRBV10-2 to TRBJ2-3; no definite D call. Trimming cost V 6 bases and J 5 bases, with 21 bases left between them. The CDR3 runs to 16 residues. Germline V lookup: CDR1 WSHSY, CDR2 SAAADI. The CDR3 spells CASRGLRSHQVDTQYF. The CDR3 DNA is TGCGCCAGCAGAGGCCTCAGGTCCCACCAGGTAGATACGCAGTATTTT.

The V call is TRBV5-1, the J call TRBJ2-3; 7 bases line up with TRBD2. V shed 4 bases, J shed 5 bases, and the junction held 7 bases outside the gene matches. Germline CDR1 SGHRS, CDR2 YFSETQ. This CDR3 region has 14 residues. The CDR3 DNA reads TGCGCCAGCAGCCCCGCGGGGGACGTAGATACGCAGTATTTT. Translating gives CASSPAGDVDTQYF.

The chain combines TRBV7-2 with TRBJ2-2, with 8 bases that match TRBD2. V was clipped by 7 bases and J by 0 bases; unmatched bases: 7. CDR1 SGHTA and CDR2 FQGNSA come from the germline V gene. This CDR3 region has 16 residues. In nucleotides, the CDR3 is TGTGCCAGCAACACCGGACTAGCCGCGAACACCGGGGAGCTGTTTTTT. It translates to CASNTGLAANTGELFF.

The chain employs TRBV4-1 and TRBJ2-1, with no clear D. CDR1 is MGHRA and CDR2 is YSYEKL in the germline V gene. V was trimmed by 6 bases and J by 0 bases, leaving 12 bases between them. This CDR3 contains 15 residues. The CDR3 loop reads CASSPDPSSYNEQFF. In DNA form, the CDR3 reads TGCGCCAGCAGTCCCGACCCTAGCTCCTACAATGAGCAGTTCTTC.

The chain uses TRBV9 and TRBJ2-1; no firm D call. This CDR3 spans 12 amino acids. Looked up from germline, CDR1 is SGDLS and CDR2 is YYNGEE. V dropped 0 bases and J dropped 9 bases, with 7 bases sitting between them. DNA for the CDR3: TGTGCCAGCAGCGTAGGGCCGGGTGAGCAGTTCTTC. This encodes CASSVGPGEQFF. The variable domain in full, with the rest retrieved from reference TRBV9 and TRBJ2-1, is DSGVTQTPKHLITATGQRVTLRCSPRSGDLSVYWYQQSLDQGLQFLIQYYNGEERAKGNILERFSAQQFPDLHSELNLSSLELGDSALYFCASSVGPGEQFFGPGTRLTVL.

CDR3 nucleotides: TGTGCCAGCAGTCGACAGGGAGGTGAGCAGTTCTTC. This codes for CASSRQGGEQFF. The V and J genes are TRBV6-5 and TRBJ2-1, with D perhaps matching TRBD1 (7 bases). The V and J ends lost 5 bases and 9 bases respectively, with 11 bases between them. Germline V lookup: CDR1 MNHEY, CDR2 SVGAGI. The CDR3 is 12 amino acids.